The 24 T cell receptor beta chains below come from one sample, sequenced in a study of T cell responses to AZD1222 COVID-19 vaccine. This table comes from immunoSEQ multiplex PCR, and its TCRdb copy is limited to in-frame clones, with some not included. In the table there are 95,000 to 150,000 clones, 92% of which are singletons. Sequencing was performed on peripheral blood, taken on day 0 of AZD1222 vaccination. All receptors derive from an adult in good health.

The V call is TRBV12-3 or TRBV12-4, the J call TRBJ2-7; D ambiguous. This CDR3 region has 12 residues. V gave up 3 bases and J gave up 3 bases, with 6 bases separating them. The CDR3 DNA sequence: TGTGCCAGCAGTTTTATCGGCTACGAGCAGTACTTC. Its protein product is CASSFIGYEQYF.

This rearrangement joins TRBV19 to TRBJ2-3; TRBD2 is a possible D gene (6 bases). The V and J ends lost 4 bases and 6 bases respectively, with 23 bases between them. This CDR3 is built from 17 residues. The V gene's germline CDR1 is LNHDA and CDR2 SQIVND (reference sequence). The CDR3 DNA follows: TGTGCCAGTAGTAACCCCGCAGAGGCGGGACCTTGGGATACGCAGTATTTT. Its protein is CASSNPAEAGPWDTQYF.

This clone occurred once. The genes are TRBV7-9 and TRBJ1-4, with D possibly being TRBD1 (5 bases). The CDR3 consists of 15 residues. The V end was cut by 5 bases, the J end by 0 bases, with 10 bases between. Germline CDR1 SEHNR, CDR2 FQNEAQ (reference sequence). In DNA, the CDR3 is TGTGCCAGCAGCCCGGTAGGGGCAACTAATGAAAAACTGTTTTTT. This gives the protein CASSPVGATNEKLFF.

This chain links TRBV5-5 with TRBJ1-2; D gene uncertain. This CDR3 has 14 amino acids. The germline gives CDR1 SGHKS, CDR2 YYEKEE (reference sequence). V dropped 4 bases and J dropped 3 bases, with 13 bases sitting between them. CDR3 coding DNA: TGTGCCAGCAGCCTGGATCAGGACCACTATGGCTACACCTTC. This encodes CASSLDQDHYGYTF.

CDR3 amino acids: CASSLQVGGIGGYTF. In DNA form, the CDR3 reads TGTGCCAGCAGCCTACAAGTTGGAGGGATCGGTGGCTACACCTTC. The V and J genes are TRBV7-2 and TRBJ1-2, with D uncertain. Germline V CDR1 and CDR2: SGHTA, FQGNSA. The CDR3 has 15 residues. V shed 5 bases and J shed 7 bases, with 20 bases lying between them.

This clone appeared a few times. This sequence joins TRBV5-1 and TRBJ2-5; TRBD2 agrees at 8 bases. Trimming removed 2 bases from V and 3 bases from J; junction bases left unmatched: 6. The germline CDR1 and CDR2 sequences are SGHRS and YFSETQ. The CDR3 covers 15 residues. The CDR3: CASSLSGSREETQYF. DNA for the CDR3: TGCGCCAGCAGCTTAAGCGGGAGTCGTGAAGAGACCCAGTACTTC.

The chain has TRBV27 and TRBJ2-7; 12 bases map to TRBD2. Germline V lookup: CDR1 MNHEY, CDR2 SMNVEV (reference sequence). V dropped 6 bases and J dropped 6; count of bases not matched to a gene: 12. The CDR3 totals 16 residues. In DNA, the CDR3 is TGTGCCAGCAGCAACCTAGCGGGAGGGCCGTGGCCCGAGCAGTACTTC. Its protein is CASSNLAGGPWPEQYF.

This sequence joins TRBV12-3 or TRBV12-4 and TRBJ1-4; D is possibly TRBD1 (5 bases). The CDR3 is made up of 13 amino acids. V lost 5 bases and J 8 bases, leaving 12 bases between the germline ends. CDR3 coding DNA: TGTGCCAGCAGTACGGGGCGATCCGAAAAACTGTTTTTT. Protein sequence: CASSTGRSEKLFF.

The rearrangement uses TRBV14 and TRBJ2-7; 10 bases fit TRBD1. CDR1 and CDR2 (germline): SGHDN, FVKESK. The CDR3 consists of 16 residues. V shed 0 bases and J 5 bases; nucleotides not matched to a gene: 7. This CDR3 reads CASSQDIMDRGNEQYF. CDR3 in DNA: TGTGCCAGCAGCCAAGACATTATGGACAGGGGGAACGAGCAGTACTTC. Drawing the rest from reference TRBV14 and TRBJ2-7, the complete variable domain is EAGVTQFPSHSVIEKGQTVTLRCDPISGHDNLYWYRRVMGKEIKFLLHFVKESKQDESGMPNNRFLAERTGGTYSTLKVQPAELEDSGVYFCASSQDIMDRGNEQYFGPGTRLTVT.

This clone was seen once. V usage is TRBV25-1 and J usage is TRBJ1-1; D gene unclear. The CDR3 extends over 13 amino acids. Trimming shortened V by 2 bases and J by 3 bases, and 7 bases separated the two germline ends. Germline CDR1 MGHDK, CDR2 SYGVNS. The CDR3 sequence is CASSEEADTEAFF. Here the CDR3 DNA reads TGTGCCAGCAGTGAAGAGGCGGACACTGAAGCTTTCTTT.

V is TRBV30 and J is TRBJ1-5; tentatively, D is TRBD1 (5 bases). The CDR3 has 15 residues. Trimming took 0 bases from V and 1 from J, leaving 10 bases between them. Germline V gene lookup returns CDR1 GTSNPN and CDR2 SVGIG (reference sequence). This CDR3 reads CAWSVRGSSNQPQHF. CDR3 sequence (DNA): TGTGCCTGGAGTGTACGGGGGTCGAGCAATCAGCCCCAGCATTTT.

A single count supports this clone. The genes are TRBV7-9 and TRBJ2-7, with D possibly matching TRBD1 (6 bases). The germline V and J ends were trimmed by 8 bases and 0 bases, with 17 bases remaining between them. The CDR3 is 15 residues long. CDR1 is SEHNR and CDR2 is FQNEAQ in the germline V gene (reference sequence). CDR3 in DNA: TGTGCCAGCGGAAAAATTGAGACAGGCTCCTACGAGCAGTACTTC. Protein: CASGKIETGSYEQYF.

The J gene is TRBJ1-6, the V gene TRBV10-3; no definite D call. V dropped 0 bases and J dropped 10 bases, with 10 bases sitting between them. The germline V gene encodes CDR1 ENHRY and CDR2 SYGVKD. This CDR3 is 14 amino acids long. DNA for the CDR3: TGTGCCATCAGTGAGTCCGAGACCGGCTCACCCCTCCACTTT. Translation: CAISESETGSPLHF.

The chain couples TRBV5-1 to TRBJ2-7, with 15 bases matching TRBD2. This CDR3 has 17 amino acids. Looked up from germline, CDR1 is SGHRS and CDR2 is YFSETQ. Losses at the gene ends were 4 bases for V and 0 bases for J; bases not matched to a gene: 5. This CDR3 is CASSAGLAGGVSYEQYF. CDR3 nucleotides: TGCGCCAGCAGCGCGGGACTAGCGGGAGGAGTCTCCTACGAGCAGTACTTC.

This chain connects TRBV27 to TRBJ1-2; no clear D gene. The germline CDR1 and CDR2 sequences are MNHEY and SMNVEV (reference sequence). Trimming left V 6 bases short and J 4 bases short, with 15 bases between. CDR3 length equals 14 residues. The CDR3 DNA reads TGTGCCAGCAGACCAACCCCCGTGAGCTATGGCTACACCTTC. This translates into CASRPTPVSYGYTF.

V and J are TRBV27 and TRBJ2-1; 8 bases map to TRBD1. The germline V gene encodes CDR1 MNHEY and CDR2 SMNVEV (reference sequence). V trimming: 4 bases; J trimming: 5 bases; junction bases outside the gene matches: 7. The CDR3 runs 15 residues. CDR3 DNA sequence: TGTGCCAGCAGTTATATACCGGGACAGGACAATGAGCAGTTCTTC. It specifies CASSYIPGQDNEQFF.

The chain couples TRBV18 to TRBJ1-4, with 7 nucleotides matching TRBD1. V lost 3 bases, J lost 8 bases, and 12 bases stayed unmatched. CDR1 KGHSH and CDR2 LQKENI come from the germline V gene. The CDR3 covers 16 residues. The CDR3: CASSPSHGTEVEKLFF. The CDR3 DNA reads TGTGCCAGCTCACCCTCTCACGGGACAGAGGTGGAAAAACTGTTTTTT. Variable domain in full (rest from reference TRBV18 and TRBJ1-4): NAGVMQNPRHLVRRRGQEARLRCSPMKGHSHVYWYRQLPEEGLKFMVYLQKENIIDESGMPKERFSAEFPKEGPSILRIQQVVRGDSAAYFCASSPSHGTEVEKLFFGSGTQLSVL.

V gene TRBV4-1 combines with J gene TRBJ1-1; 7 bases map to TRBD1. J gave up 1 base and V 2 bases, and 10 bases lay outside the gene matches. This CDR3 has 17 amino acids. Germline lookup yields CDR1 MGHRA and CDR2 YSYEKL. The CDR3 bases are TGCGCCAGCAGCCAATATAAACCGGACAGGCGGAACACTGAAGCTTTCTTT. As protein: CASSQYKPDRRNTEAFF.

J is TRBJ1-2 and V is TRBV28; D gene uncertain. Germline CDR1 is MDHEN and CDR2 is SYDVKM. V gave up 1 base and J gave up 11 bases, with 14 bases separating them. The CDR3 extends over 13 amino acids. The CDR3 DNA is TGTGCCAGCAGTTTATCAGAGGAACGCTGGTACACCTTC. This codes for CASSLSEERWYTF.

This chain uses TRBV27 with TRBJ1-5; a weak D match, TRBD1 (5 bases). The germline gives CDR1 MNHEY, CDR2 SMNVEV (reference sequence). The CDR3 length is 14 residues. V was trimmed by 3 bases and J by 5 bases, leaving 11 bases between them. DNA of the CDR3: TGTGCCAGCAGTTTTGGAGGGGAGTATCAGCCCCAGCATTTT. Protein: CASSFGGEYQPQHF.

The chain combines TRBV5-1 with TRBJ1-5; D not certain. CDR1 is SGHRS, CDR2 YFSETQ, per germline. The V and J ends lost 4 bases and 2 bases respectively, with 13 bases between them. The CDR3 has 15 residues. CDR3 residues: CASSPGPQGNQPQHF. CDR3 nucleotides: TGCGCCAGCAGCCCCGGTCCCCAAGGCAATCAGCCCCAGCATTTT. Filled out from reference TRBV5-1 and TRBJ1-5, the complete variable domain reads KAGVTQTPRYLIKTRGQQVTLSCSPISGHRSVSWYQQTPGQGLQFLFEYFSETQRNKGNFPGRFSGRQFSNSRSEMNVSTLELGDSALYLCASSPGPQGNQPQHFGDGTRLSIL.

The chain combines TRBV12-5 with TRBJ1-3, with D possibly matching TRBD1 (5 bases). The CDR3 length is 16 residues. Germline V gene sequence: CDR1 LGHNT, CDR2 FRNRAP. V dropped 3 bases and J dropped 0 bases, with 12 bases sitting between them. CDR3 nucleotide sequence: TGTGCTAGTGGTTTTAGACAGATCGGCTCTGGAAACACCATATATTTT. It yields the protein CASGFRQIGSGNTIYF.

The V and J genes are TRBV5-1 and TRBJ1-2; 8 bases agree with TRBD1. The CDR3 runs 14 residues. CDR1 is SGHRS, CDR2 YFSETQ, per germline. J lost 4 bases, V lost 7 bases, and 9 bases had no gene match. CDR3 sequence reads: CASRNPGTGYGYTF. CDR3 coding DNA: TGCGCCAGCCGTAATCCCGGGACAGGCTATGGCTACACCTTC.

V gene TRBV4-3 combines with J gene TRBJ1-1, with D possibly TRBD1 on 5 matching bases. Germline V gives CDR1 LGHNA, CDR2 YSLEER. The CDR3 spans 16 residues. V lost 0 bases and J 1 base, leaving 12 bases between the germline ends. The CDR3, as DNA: TGCGCCAGCAGCCAAGAGATACAGGTCACGAACACTGAAGCTTTCTTT. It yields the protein CASSQEIQVTNTEAFF.